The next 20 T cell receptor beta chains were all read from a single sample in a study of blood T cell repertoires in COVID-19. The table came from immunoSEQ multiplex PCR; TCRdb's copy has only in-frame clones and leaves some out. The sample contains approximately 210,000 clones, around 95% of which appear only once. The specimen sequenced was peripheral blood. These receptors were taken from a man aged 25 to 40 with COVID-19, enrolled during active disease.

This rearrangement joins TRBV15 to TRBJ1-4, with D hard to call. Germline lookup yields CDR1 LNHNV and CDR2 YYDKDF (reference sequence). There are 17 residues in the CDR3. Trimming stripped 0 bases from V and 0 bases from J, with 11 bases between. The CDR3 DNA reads TGTGCCACCAGCAGAGATATAGGCGGAGCAACTAATGAAAAACTGTTTTTT. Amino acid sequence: CATSRDIGGATNEKLFF.

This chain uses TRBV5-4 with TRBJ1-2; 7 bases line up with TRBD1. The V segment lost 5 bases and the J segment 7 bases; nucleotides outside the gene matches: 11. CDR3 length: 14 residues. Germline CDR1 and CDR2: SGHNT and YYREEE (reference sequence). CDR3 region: CASRTTGYSIGYTF. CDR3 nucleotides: TGTGCCAGCAGAACGACAGGGTACTCGATTGGCTACACCTTC.

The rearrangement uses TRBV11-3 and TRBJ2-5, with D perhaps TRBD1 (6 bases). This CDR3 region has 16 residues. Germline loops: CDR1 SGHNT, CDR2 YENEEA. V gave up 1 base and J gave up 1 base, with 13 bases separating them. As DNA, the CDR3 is TGTGCCAGCAGCTTAGGTTGGGGGCCCACCCAAGAGACCCAGTACTTC. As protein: CASSLGWGPTQETQYF.

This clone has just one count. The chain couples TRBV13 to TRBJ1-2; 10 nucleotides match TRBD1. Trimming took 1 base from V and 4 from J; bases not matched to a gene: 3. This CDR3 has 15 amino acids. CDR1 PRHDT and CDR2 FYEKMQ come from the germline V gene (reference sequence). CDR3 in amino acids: CASSLADRGPYGYTF. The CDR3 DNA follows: TGTGCCAGCAGCTTAGCAGACAGGGGGCCCTATGGCTACACCTTC.

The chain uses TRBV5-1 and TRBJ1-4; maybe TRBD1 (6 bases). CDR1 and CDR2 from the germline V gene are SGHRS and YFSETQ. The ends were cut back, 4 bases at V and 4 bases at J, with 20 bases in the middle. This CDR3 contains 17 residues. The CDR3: CASSPLQSTGNNEKLFF. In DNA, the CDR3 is TGCGCCAGCAGCCCCCTCCAATCGACAGGCAATAATGAAAAACTGTTTTTT. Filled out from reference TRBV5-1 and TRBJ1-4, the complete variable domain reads KAGVTQTPRYLIKTRGQQVTLSCSPISGHRSVSWYQQTPGQGLQFLFEYFSETQRNKGNFPGRFSGRQFSNSRSEMNVSTLELGDSALYLCASSPLQSTGNNEKLFFGSGTQLSVL.

CDR3 residues: CASRRQGAHTEAFF. In nucleotides, the CDR3 is TGTGCCAGCAGGCGGCAGGGGGCACACACTGAAGCTTTCTTT. The chain uses TRBV7-6 and TRBJ1-1, with 8 bases identical to TRBD1. Germline-derived CDR1 and CDR2 are SGHVS and FNYEAQ. Trimming removed 6 bases from V and 3 bases from J; junction bases left unmatched: 6. The CDR3 totals 14 residues.

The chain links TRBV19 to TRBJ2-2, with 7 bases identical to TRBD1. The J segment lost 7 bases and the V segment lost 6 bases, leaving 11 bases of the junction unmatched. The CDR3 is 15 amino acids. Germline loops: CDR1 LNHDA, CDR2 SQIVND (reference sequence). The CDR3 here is CASSPSGGRVGELFF. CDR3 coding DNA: TGTGCCAGTAGCCCCTCAGGGGGTCGTGTCGGGGAGCTGTTTTTT.

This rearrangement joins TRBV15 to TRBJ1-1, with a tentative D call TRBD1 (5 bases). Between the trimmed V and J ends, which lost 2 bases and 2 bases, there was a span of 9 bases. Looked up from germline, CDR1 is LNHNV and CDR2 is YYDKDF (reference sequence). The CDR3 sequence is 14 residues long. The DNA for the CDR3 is TGTGCCACCAGCAGACCGACAGTTAACACTGAAGCTTTCTTT. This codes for CATSRPTVNTEAFF. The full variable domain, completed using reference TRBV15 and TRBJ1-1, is DAMVIQNPRYQVTQFGKPVTLSCSQTLNHNVMYWYQQKSSQAPKLLFHYYDKDFNNEADTPDNFQSRRPNTSFCFLDIRSPGLGDTAMYLCATSRPTVNTEAFFGQGTRLTVV.

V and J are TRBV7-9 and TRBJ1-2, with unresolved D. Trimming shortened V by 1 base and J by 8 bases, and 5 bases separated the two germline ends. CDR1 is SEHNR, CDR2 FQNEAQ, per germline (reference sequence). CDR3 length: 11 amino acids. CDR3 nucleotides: TGTGCCAGCAGCTTAGACGGGGGCTACACCTTC. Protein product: CASSLDGGYTF.

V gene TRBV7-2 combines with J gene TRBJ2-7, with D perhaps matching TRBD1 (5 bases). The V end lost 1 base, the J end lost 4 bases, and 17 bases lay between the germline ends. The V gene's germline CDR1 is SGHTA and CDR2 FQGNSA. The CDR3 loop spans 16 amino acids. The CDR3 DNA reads TGTGCCAGCAGCTTAGGGGCCGGAATTGGGGCGTACGAGCAGTACTTC. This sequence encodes CASSLGAGIGAYEQYF.

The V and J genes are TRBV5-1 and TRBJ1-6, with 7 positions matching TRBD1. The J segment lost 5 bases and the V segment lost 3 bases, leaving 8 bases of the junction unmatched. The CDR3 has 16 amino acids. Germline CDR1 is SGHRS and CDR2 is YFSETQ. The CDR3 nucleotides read TGCGCCAGCAGCTCCCTTGGCAGGGGGGATAATTCACCCCTCCACTTT. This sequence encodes CASSSLGRGDNSPLHF.

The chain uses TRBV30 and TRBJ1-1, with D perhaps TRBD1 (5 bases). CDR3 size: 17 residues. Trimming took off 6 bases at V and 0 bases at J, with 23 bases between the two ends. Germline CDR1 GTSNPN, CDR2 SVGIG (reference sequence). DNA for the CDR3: TGTGCCTGTCAAAACCGGAGGTGGGGGGAAATGAACACTGAAGCTTTCTTT. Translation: CACQNRRWGEMNTEAFF. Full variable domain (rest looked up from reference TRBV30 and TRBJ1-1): SQTIHQWPATLVQPVGSPLSLECTVEGTSNPNLYWYRQAAGRGLQLLFYSVGIGQISSEVPQNLSASRPQDRQFILSSKKLLLSDSGFYLCACQNRRWGEMNTEAFFGQGTRLTVV.

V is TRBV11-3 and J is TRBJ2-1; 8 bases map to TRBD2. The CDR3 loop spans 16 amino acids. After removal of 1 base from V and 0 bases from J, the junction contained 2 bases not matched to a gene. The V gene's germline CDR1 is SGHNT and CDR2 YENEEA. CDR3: CASSLGGGSSYNEQFF. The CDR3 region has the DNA TGTGCCAGCAGCTTAGGCGGGGGGAGCTCCTACAATGAGCAGTTCTTC.

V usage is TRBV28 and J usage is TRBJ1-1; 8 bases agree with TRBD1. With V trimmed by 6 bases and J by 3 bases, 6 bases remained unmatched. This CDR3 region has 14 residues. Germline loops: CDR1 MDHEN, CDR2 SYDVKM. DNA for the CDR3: TGTGCCAGCAGCAATTCACAGGGGGACACTGAAGCTTTCTTT. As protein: CASSNSQGDTEAFF.

CDR3 nucleotides: TGTGCCAGCAGCCCCCTCGGGCGTGGGGCGAGAGGAAACACCATATATTTT. Translation: CASSPLGRGARGNTIYF. This chain links TRBV5-6 with TRBJ1-3; D may be TRBD1 (5 bases). The CDR3 totals 17 residues. From germline, CDR1 is SGHDT and CDR2 YYEEEE. Trimming took 4 bases from V and 4 from J, leaving 21 bases between them.

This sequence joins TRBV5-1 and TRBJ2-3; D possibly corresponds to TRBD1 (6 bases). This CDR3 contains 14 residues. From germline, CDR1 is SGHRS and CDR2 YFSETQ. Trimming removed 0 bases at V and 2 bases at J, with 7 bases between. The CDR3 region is CASSLGQATDTQYF. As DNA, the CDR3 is TGCGCCAGCAGCTTGGGACAGGCCACAGATACGCAGTATTTT.

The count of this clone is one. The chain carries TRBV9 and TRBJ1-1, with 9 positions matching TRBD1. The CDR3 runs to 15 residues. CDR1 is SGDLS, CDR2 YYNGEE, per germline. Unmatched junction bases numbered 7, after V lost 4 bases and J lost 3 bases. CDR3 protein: CASSPGTGYDTEAFF. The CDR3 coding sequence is TGTGCCAGCAGCCCAGGGACAGGGTACGACACTGAAGCTTTCTTT.

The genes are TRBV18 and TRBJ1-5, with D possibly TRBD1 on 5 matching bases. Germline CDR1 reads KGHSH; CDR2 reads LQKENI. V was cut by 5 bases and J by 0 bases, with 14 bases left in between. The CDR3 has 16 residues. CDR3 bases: TGTGCCAGCTCAGGGGGGAGCGGGTATAGCAATCAGCCCCAGCATTTT. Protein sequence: CASSGGSGYSNQPQHF.

The CDR3 DNA reads as TGTGCCAGCAGCACCCAACCGAGCGGGGAGAATGAGCAGTTCTTC. Its protein product is CASSTQPSGENEQFF. The genes are TRBV11-2 and TRBJ2-1; 7 bases are a match to TRBD2. Losses at the gene ends were 5 bases for V and 7 bases for J; bases not matched to a gene: 11. The CDR3 spans 15 residues. The V gene's germline CDR1 is SGHAT and CDR2 FQNNGV.

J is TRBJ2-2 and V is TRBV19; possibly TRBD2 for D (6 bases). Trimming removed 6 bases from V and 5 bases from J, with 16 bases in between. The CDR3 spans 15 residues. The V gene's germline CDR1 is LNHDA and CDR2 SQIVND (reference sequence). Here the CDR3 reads CASRGLGVGTGELFF. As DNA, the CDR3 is TGTGCCAGTAGGGGACTGGGGGTTGGAACCGGGGAGCTGTTTTTT.